The clone carrying this T cell receptor (beta chain) was seen more than once but under ten times. What it binds is not known. The data were obtained in a study of T-cell memory formation after mild COVID-19. At the level of the study: Largely donor-specific TCR clusters were found.

Trimming took 4 bases from V and 5 from J, leaving 20 bases between them. The V gene's germline CDR1 is MNHEY and CDR2 SVGEGT. The CDR3 totals 17 residues. Study-wide results and caveats: Mainly in CM and EM were contracting CD4+ clones; CD8+ were in EMRA. There was a balanced CD4/CD8 profile in clones contracting day 15 to 85, and later expanders leaned CD4+.

TCRdb reprocessed the 5' RACE reads with MiXCR, giving one entry per CDR3 protein. Among 500,000 to 650,000 distinct CDR3 sequences, 20% to 25% were seen once, and the ten largest hold 7% to 9%. Sequenced material: PBMCs or a T cell subset sorted from them (not recorded which). V and J are TRBV6-2 or TRBV6-3 and TRBJ2-2; tentatively, D is TRBD1 or TRBD2 (6 bases each). The TCR comes from an adult woman who had mild COVID-19 (a few samples of this study predate the infection). Cell type and time point are not known. CDR3 residues: CASSLTAPGALTGELFF. The DNA of the CDR3 is TGTGCCAGCAGTTTGACGGCCCCGGGGGCCTTGACCGGGGAGCTGTTTTTT.